This passage covers 18 T cell receptor beta chains from one sample sequenced in a study of shared clonotypes between healthy human individuals (dated by TCRdb to 2018 to 2021). Libraries were made using the immunoSEQ multiplex PCR assay. In its TCRdb copy, this immuneACCESS table keeps in-frame sequences only and misses some clones. Where compared with another copy, unresolved V genes explain less than half of these, and the others have no known cause. The sample records around 83,000 clones, roughly two thirds of which are singletons. Just over 50% of the sample is held by the ten biggest clonotypes. What was sequenced was memory CD8+ T cells sorted from blood. The cell subset or site label for this specimen denotes: CD45RO+ cells pooled with CCR7-negative TemRA cells. The receptors were sampled from a man in his thirties or forties in good health.

A note on this clone: This may stem from a read error, because a much larger clone lies one nucleotide away. The rearrangement joins TRBV27 to TRBJ2-3; the D gene is possibly TRBD2 (5 bases). There are 14 residues in the CDR3. The V gene lost 8 bases and the J gene lost 0 bases, with 12 bases spanning the gap. From germline, CDR1 is MNHEY and CDR2 SMNVEV (reference sequence). This CDR3 is CASGHGVSTDTQYF. CDR3 in DNA: TGTGCCAGCGGCCACGGGGTTAGCACAGATACGCAGTATTTT.

For this clone: The same CDR3 arises from other DNA sequences in this sample as well. The chain recombines TRBV28 with TRBJ2-7; no clear D. Trimming took off 3 bases at V and 4 bases at J, with 4 bases between the two ends. Germline CDR1 and CDR2: MDHEN and SYDVKM. This CDR3 has 11 amino acids. The CDR3, as DNA: TGTGCCAGCAGTTTGTTTTACGAGCAGTACTTC. This translates into CASSLFYEQYF.

V usage is TRBV28 and J usage is TRBJ2-2; 12 bases fit TRBD2. This CDR3 contains 18 residues. CDR1 is MDHEN, CDR2 SYDVKM, per germline. V trimming: 6 bases; J trimming: 6 bases; junction bases outside the gene matches: 14. CDR3 nucleotides: TGTGCCAGCAGACCCACTCTAGCGGGAGGGCCGAGTGCCGGGGAGCTGTTTTTT. Amino acid sequence: CASRPTLAGGPSAGELFF.

This chain joins TRBV9 and TRBJ2-1, with a possible D match to TRBD1 (6 bases). Trimming cost V 3 bases and J 3 bases, with 19 bases left between them. The germline V gene has CDR1 SGDLS and CDR2 YYNGEE. CDR3 length equals 17 residues. Written as DNA, the CDR3 is TGTGCCAGCAGCGCCCCGGGTAAGGGGGAGTTCTACAATGAGCAGTTCTTC. This encodes CASSAPGKGEFYNEQFF. Using reference TRBV9 and TRBJ2-1 for the parts outside the CDR3, the full variable domain is DSGVTQTPKHLITATGQRVTLRCSPRSGDLSVYWYQQSLDQGLQFLIQYYNGEERAKGNILERFSAQQFPDLHSELNLSSLELGDSALYFCASSAPGKGEFYNEQFFGPGTRLTVL.

The chain uses TRBV9 and TRBJ2-7; 7 bases agree with TRBD1. From germline, CDR1 is SGDLS and CDR2 YYNGEE. With 0 bases clipped from V and 3 bases from J, the junction kept 9 bases outside the gene matches. CDR3 length equals 16 residues. This CDR3 reads CASSVAEATGNYEQYF. The CDR3 nucleotides are TGTGCCAGCAGCGTAGCCGAAGCGACAGGGAACTACGAGCAGTACTTC. Looking up the rest from reference TRBV9 and TRBJ2-7 gives the full variable domain: DSGVTQTPKHLITATGQRVTLRCSPRSGDLSVYWYQQSLDQGLQFLIQYYNGEERAKGNILERFSAQQFPDLHSELNLSSLELGDSALYFCASSVAEATGNYEQYFGPGTRLTVT.

V gene TRBV6-1 combines with J gene TRBJ1-5; D uncertain. From germline, CDR1 is MNHNS and CDR2 SASEGT. The ends were cut back, 8 bases at V and 3 bases at J, with 17 bases in the middle. The CDR3 extends over 15 amino acids. The CDR3 nucleotides read TGTGCCAGCCAGTTGGCGGAAAGCTTCAATCAGCCCCAGCATTTT. Protein product: CASQLAESFNQPQHF.

This chain joins TRBV29-1 and TRBJ2-3; 9 nucleotides match TRBD2. The CDR3 runs 13 residues. With V trimmed by 6 bases and J by 6 bases, 7 bases remained unmatched. CDR1 SQVTM and CDR2 ANQGSEA come from the germline V gene. The CDR3 DNA sequence: TGCAGCGTCCGTCTAGCGGGAATGGATACGCAGTATTTT. This codes for CSVRLAGMDTQYF.

A note on this clone: This specimen includes other DNA sequences encoding the same CDR3. The chain couples TRBV6-6 to TRBJ2-1; no clear D gene. The CDR3 runs 13 residues. The V and J ends lost 6 bases and 3 bases respectively, with 9 bases between them. Germline V gene lookup returns CDR1 MNHNY and CDR2 SVGAGI (reference sequence). The CDR3 coding sequence is TGTGCCAGCAGGGGTACCAGCTACAATGAGCAGTTCTTC. The encoded protein is CASRGTSYNEQFF.

In its sample, this clone was seen a few times. The V gene is TRBV19, the J gene TRBJ1-4; no clear D. V was cut by 7 bases and J by 12 bases, with 24 bases left in between. This CDR3 spans 15 amino acids. Germline CDR1 is LNHDA and CDR2 is SQIVND (reference sequence). The CDR3 is CASTTGRAARKELFF. The DNA for the CDR3 is TGTGCCAGTACTACCGGACGGGCCGCGCGAAAGGAACTGTTTTTT.

In this sample, this clone turned up many times. The rearrangement joins TRBV4-1 to TRBJ2-7, with 8 bases fitting TRBD2. Germline-derived CDR1 and CDR2 are MGHRA and YSYEKL. This CDR3 spans 16 amino acids. With V trimmed by 0 bases and J by 0 bases, 4 bases remained unmatched. Written as DNA, the CDR3 is TGCGCCAGCAGCCAAGACGTGACTAGCGACTCCTACGAGCAGTACTTC. The encoded protein is CASSQDVTSDSYEQYF.

The sample holds a few counts of this clone. A far larger clone is just one base off, so this is likely a read error. This rearrangement joins TRBV4-3 to TRBJ2-7, with 9 bases lining up with TRBD1. The germline V gene encodes CDR1 LGHNA and CDR2 YSLEER. The CDR3 totals 15 residues. The V gene end was trimmed by 5 bases and the J gene end by 5 bases; junction bases not matched to a gene: 10. The CDR3 DNA is TGCGCCAGCAGCATATCCGGGACAGGGACCCACGAGCAGTACTTC. It yields the protein CASSISGTGTHEQYF.

The chain employs TRBV7-2 and TRBJ2-6; 10 bases agree with TRBD1. The germline gives CDR1 SGHTA, CDR2 FQGNSA. The CDR3 consists of 22 residues. The V segment lost 0 bases and the J segment 0 bases; nucleotides outside the gene matches: 14. CDR3: CASSLAGDRGTTTVSGANVLTF. The CDR3 coding sequence is TGTGCCAGCAGCTTAGCGGGGGACAGGGGAACAACGACGGTCTCTGGGGCCAACGTCCTGACTTTC.

J is TRBJ2-7 and V is TRBV25-1; TRBD2 agrees at 12 bases. V lost 10 bases and J lost 3; bases outside the gene matches: 16. CDR3 length: 17 residues. Germline assignment: CDR1 MGHDK and CDR2 SYGVNS. In DNA form, the CDR3 reads TGTGCCACCTCTACCGGGACTAGCGGGTCGTTTGGCTACGAGCAGTACTTC. The encoded protein is CATSTGTSGSFGYEQYF.

The chain combines TRBV7-8 with TRBJ1-3; 8 bases match TRBD1. Losses at the gene ends were 4 bases for V and 5 bases for J; bases not matched to a gene: 4. CDR3 length: 14 residues. Germline V gene data show CDR1 as SGHVS and CDR2 as FQNEAQ. The CDR3 sequence: CASSSDRARNTIYF. The CDR3 DNA reads TGTGCCAGCAGCTCGGACAGGGCTAGAAACACCATATATTTT.

The rearrangement links TRBV7-9 to TRBJ1-1; D gene unclear. Germline V gene sequence: CDR1 SEHNR, CDR2 FQNEAQ (reference sequence). The CDR3 spans 12 residues. V gave up 4 bases and J gave up 7 bases, with 10 bases separating them. The CDR3 loop reads CASSSRRNEAFF. The CDR3 DNA reads TGTGCCAGCAGCTCTAGGCGTAATGAAGCTTTCTTT.

The V call is TRBV6-6, the J call TRBJ2-6; D not resolved. Germline values: CDR1 MNHNY, CDR2 SVGAGI (reference sequence). The V end lost 4 bases, the J end lost 0 bases, and 4 bases lay between the germline ends. The CDR3 spans 14 residues. The CDR3 coding sequence is TGTGCCAGCAGTTTTGACTCTGGGGCCAACGTCCTGACTTTC. Translation: CASSFDSGANVLTF.

Details on this clone: Other DNA sequences in the sample encode the same CDR3. J is TRBJ2-2 and V is TRBV6-4; D not resolved. Germline CDR1 reads MRHNA; CDR2 reads SNTAGT. This CDR3 has 14 residues. V gave up 0 bases and J gave up 0 bases, with 2 bases separating them. Here the CDR3 reads CASSDSTNTGELFF. The CDR3 nucleotides read TGTGCCAGCAGTGACTCAACGAACACCGGGGAGCTGTTTTTT.

The V gene is TRBV5-4, the J gene TRBJ1-2; 7 bases fit TRBD1. Germline V gene sequence: CDR1 SGHNT, CDR2 YYREEE (reference sequence). The CDR3 covers 13 residues. V shed 3 bases and J 6 bases; nucleotides not matched to a gene: 5. CDR3 loop: CASSSNRGHGYTF. The CDR3 DNA sequence: TGTGCCAGCAGCTCGAACAGGGGTCATGGCTACACCTTC.